Listed below are T cell receptor beta chains from one sample, sequenced in a study of blood T cell repertoires in COVID-19. Produced via immunoSEQ multiplex PCR; TCRdb's table is partial and in-frame only. The sample holds under 150,000 clones, around four fifths seen once. The sequenced sample consisted of peripheral blood. These receptor sequences come from a woman in her thirties or forties with active or convalescent COVID-19. Both conserved end residues are part of each CDR3. The D gene is left open where the match is weak. For some rows the clone size is stated as once, few or many, or as a class when expanded; others skip it.

d_call	clone_size	j_call	v_call	cdr3_nt	cdr3_aa
TRBD1	.	TRBJ2-3	TRBV2	TGTGCCAGCAGTGGACAGGGCCTAGCCACAGATACGCAGTATTTT	CASSGQGLATDTQYF
TRBD1	.	TRBJ1-2	TRBV28	TGTGCCAGCAGGACTCCGGGACAGCGAACCTATGGCTACACCTTC	CASRTPGQRTYGYTF
TRBD1	.	TRBJ1-1	TRBV14	TGTGCCAGCAGCCCGGGACAGGGTGGCGGCACTGAAGCTTTCTTT	CASSPGQGGGTEAFF
TRBD1	.	TRBJ1-1	TRBV7-9	TGTGCCAGCAGCCGACAGGGACAGCGGGACACTGAAGCTTTCTTT	CASSRQGQRDTEAFF
TRBD1	.	TRBJ1-1	TRBV28	TGTGCCAGCAGTCCGTGGGACAGGGAGCCTCGAGAGACTGAAGCTTTCTTT	CASSPWDREPRETEAFF
TRBD2	.	TRBJ2-1	TRBV5-1	TGCGCCAGCAGCCCGGCACTAGCGGGAGACAATGAGCAGTTCTTC	CASSPALAGDNEQFF
TRBD2	.	TRBJ2-7	TRBV7-9	TGTGCCAGCAGATCCCGGCGGGGGGACTCCTACGAGCAGTACTTC	CASRSRRGDSYEQYF
.	.	TRBJ1-1	TRBV19	TGTGCCAGTAGTATATCAGGGAGGACTGAAGCTTTCTTT	CASSISGRTEAFF
.	.	TRBJ2-3	TRBV6-2/TRBV6-3	TGTGCCAGCAGTACCCTAGAGACAGGCACAGATACGCAGTATTTT	CASSTLETGTDTQYF
.	.	TRBJ2-7	TRBV7-2	TGTGCCAGCAGCTTACCCGACAGGCCTTACGAGCAGTACTTC	CASSLPDRPYEQYF
.	.	TRBJ1-4	TRBV28	TGTGCCAGCAAGACAAGTCATGAAAAACTGTTTTTT	CASKTSHEKLFF
.	.	TRBJ2-1	TRBV11-2	TGTGCCAGCAGCCCCCTTAAAAATGAGCAGTTCTTC	CASSPLKNEQFF
.	.	TRBJ2-2	TRBV4-1	TGCGCCAGCAGCCTAAGGAGGACGGAAGCGAACACCGGGGAGCTGTTTTTT	CASSLRRTEANTGELFF
.	.	TRBJ1-5	TRBV28	TGTGCCAGCAGTCCCCGGGGGGGATCTCATCAGCCCCAGCATTTT	CASSPRGGSHQPQHF
.	once	TRBJ1-2	TRBV19	TGTGCCAGTTCCACGCCCGGGACACTAAACTATGGCTACACCTTC	CASSTPGTLNYGYTF
.	.	TRBJ1-1	TRBV7-9	TGTGCCAGCAGCTTAGGTATTCCGGGGAACACTGAAGCTTTCTTT	CASSLGIPGNTEAFF
.	.	TRBJ2-5	TRBV5-6	TGTGCCAGCAGCCCCCCGGACACCGGGGAGACCCAGTACTTC	CASSPPDTGETQYF
TRBD1	.	TRBJ2-4	TRBV18	TGTGCCAGCTCACCAGCCGGCCGGGACAGGGTCATTCAGTACTTC	CASSPAGRDRVIQYF
.	.	TRBJ2-1	TRBV5-1	TGCGCCAGCAGCTTGACTACGGACTACAATGAGCAGTTCTTC	CASSLTTDYNEQFF
TRBD2	.	TRBJ2-5	TRBV18	TGTGCCAGCTCACCTGGGACTAGCGGGGCCCCACGGTACTTC	CASSPGTSGAPRYF
.	.	TRBJ1-5	TRBV15	TGTGCCACCAGCGAACAGGTTGCGTATCGGCCCCAGCATTTT	CATSEQVAYRPQHF
TRBD1	.	TRBJ1-2	TRBV19	TGTGCCAGTAGTATCGCCGCCGGGACAGGGTATGGCTACACCTTC	CASSIAAGTGYGYTF